This T cell receptor beta chain was identified in a study of T cells in Graves' hyperthyroidism and ophthalmopathy. Template material for amplifying TCR beta CDR3 regions consisted of RNA transcripts. When the TCR CDR3 underwent first-round RT-PCR, the HTBI primer set was used. TCRdb reprocessed the multiplex PCR reads with MiXCR, giving one entry per CDR3 protein. The data contain some 580,000 distinct CDR3 sequences, 15% to 20% of them seen just once; the ten biggest clones take up roughly 3.4%. Remarks on this clonotype: What it recognizes is unknown.

Study-level results: A 13 V-J model separated ophthalmopathy from stable hyperthyroidism.

V gave up 5 bases and J gave up 13 bases; unmatched junction bases: 4. Germline loops: CDR1 MNHEY, CDR2 SVGEGT. The CDR3 runs to 13 residues. Clinical symptoms, serum thyroxine and TRAb, thyroid ultrasound and orbital computed tomography were used for the diagnoses. Each 10 ml fresh peripheral blood draw supplied the PBMCs. The sequenced sample consisted of blood. The genes are TRBV6-2 or TRBV6-3 and TRBJ2-1; 14 bases align to TRBD2. The receptor was derived from a woman between 35 and 50 years old with Graves' ophthalmopathy. CDR3 protein: CASSDGTSGRQFF. The CDR3 DNA follows: TGTGCCAGCAGTGACGGGACTAGCGGGAGACAGTTCTTC.